The 10 T cell receptor beta chains listed next were all sequenced from one sample in a study of blood T cell repertoires in COVID-19. The data were produced by immunoSEQ multiplex PCR, yet TCRdb's version contains in-frame clones alone and is incomplete. This table holds around 100,000 clones, roughly 84% found once. Specimen: peripheral blood. These receptors originate from a human donor in a cohort sampled during active COVID-19.

The CDR3 is CASSSMAGNQPQHF. CDR3 DNA sequence: TGTGCCAGTAGTTCAATGGCTGGCAATCAGCCCCAGCATTTT. The V gene is TRBV19, the J gene TRBJ1-5; D unresolved. Trimming removed 5 bases from V and 2 bases from J, with 10 bases in between. The CDR3 consists of 14 residues. Germline CDR1 and CDR2: LNHDA and SQIVND (reference sequence).

This clone was recorded once. The chain links TRBV5-1 to TRBJ2-7; 7 nucleotides match TRBD2. V lost 4 bases to trimming and J lost 3 bases; unmatched junction nucleotides: 10. Germline CDR1 and CDR2: SGHRS and YFSETQ. CDR3 length: 15 residues. The CDR3 nucleotides read TGCGCCAGCAGCCCTGCTAGCGGCAGCTTCTACGAGCAGTACTTC. Amino acids: CASSPASGSFYEQYF.

V usage is TRBV2 and J usage is TRBJ1-2; D gene unclear. Trimming removed 5 bases from V and 2 bases from J, with 9 bases in between. Per the germline V gene, CDR1 is SNHLY and CDR2 is FYNNEI. The CDR3 runs 13 residues. The CDR3 reads CASSTDTNYGYTF. The CDR3 DNA is TGTGCCAGCAGTACCGACACCAACTATGGCTACACCTTC.

DNA for the CDR3: TGTGCCAGCAGCTTGGCCGCTAGCGGAACCTACGAGCAGTACTTC. This sequence encodes CASSLAASGTYEQYF. The rearrangement joins TRBV5-6 to TRBJ2-7, with 7 bases fitting TRBD2. Germline V gene data show CDR1 as SGHDT and CDR2 as YYEEEE. The CDR3 length is 15 residues. V dropped 0 bases and J dropped 2; count of bases not matched to a gene: 5.

The chain combines TRBV7-9 with TRBJ2-5; 8 nucleotides line up with TRBD1. The CDR3 contains 14 residues. CDR1 and CDR2 (germline): SEHNR, FQNEAQ (reference sequence). V was clipped by 2 bases and J by 4 bases; unmatched bases: 3. The CDR3 bases are TGTGCCAGCAGCTTAACAGGGGGTAGAGAGACCCAGTACTTC. This codes for CASSLTGGRETQYF.

This clone was found a few times. The chain carries TRBV29-1 and TRBJ1-4; 7 bases match TRBD1. Per the germline V gene, CDR1 is SQVTM and CDR2 is ANQGSEA. J was trimmed by 6 bases and V by 5 bases; bases with no gene match: 6. The CDR3 runs 13 residues. The CDR3 loop is CSVNQGVDEKLFF. In nucleotides, the CDR3 is TGCAGCGTTAATCAGGGGGTTGATGAAAAACTGTTTTTT.

The rearrangement links TRBV2 to TRBJ1-1; 7 nucleotides agree with TRBD1. This CDR3 has 15 residues. After removal of 6 bases from V and 4 bases from J, the junction contained 11 bases not matched to a gene. Germline V gene lookup returns CDR1 SNHLY and CDR2 FYNNEI. CDR3 sequence (DNA): TGTGCCAGCAGCGATAGACACGACAGGGCCACTGAAGCTTTCTTT. This encodes CASSDRHDRATEAFF.

The chain carries TRBV15 and TRBJ2-1, with TRBD2 identical over 7 bases. This CDR3 is 16 amino acids long. The V segment lost 3 bases and the J segment 2 bases; nucleotides outside the gene matches: 7. Germline V lookup: CDR1 LNHNV, CDR2 YYDKDF (reference sequence). CDR3 residues: CATSRISGGTYNEQFF. The DNA of the CDR3 is TGTGCCACCAGCAGGATTTCCGGGGGGACCTACAATGAGCAGTTCTTC.

This rearrangement joins TRBV6-5 to TRBJ2-7, with 7 positions matching TRBD1. V was clipped by 7 bases and J by 4 bases; unmatched bases: 10. CDR3 length: 14 residues. Germline CDR1 reads MNHEY; CDR2 reads SVGAGI. The CDR3 sequence is CASKTGVGRYEQYF. CDR3 nucleotide sequence: TGTGCCAGCAAAACAGGGGTCGGTAGGTACGAGCAGTACTTC.

This rearrangement joins TRBV7-6 to TRBJ1-1, with unresolved D. The ends were cut back, 3 bases at V and 0 bases at J, with 11 bases in the middle. Germline CDR1 is SGHVS and CDR2 is FNYEAQ. This CDR3 has 15 amino acids. The CDR3 DNA sequence: TGTGCCAGCAGCTTGAACAGCAATATGAACACTGAAGCTTTCTTT. Protein: CASSLNSNMNTEAFF. Full variable domain (missing parts from reference TRBV7-6 and TRBJ1-1): GAGVSQSPRYKVTKRGQDVALRCDPISGHVSLYWYRQALGQGPEFLTYFNYEAQQDKSGLPNDRFSAERPEGSISTLTIQRTEQRDSAMYRCASSLNSNMNTEAFFGQGTRLTVV.